One and the same sample provided the 16 T cell receptor beta chains below, sequenced in a study of beta chain features in type 1 diabetes. All of the isolated RNA was reverse transcribed, so expressed TCRB transcripts were sequenced. Only in-frame clones appear in the TCRdb table, and some are missing; sequencing was by immunoSEQ multiplex PCR. The sample has approximately 170,000 clones, roughly 9% seen once. Sequencing was carried out using central memory CD4+ T cells from blood. Receptor source: a woman younger than 30 in good health.

In its sample, this clone was seen a few times. CDR3: CASSLVSDPTYNEQFF. DNA of the CDR3: TGCGCCAGCAGCTTGGTTAGCGACCCTACCTACAATGAGCAGTTCTTC. The rearrangement joins TRBV5-1 to TRBJ2-1, with D possibly being TRBD2 (5 bases). The germline gives CDR1 SGHRS, CDR2 YFSETQ. The CDR3 is 16 amino acids. V was cut by 0 bases and J by 2 bases, with 12 bases left in between.

This chain uses TRBV6-5 with TRBJ2-7; TRBD1 aligns across 7 bases. The CDR3 has 16 residues. Germline-derived CDR1 and CDR2 are MNHEY and SVGAGI. J was trimmed by 9 bases and V by 0 bases; bases with no gene match: 14. CDR3 DNA sequence: TGTGCCAGCAGTTACTCGATAGGGGGCGCGTCTTCGGGGCAGTACTTC. Translated: CASSYSIGGASSGQYF.

In this sample, this clone turned up a few times. The rearrangement joins TRBV18 to TRBJ1-2; D is unclear. The CDR3 sequence is 14 residues long. The V gene lost 2 bases and the J gene lost 5 bases, with 12 bases spanning the gap. In germline, CDR1 is KGHSH, CDR2 LQKENI. CDR3 coding DNA: TGTGCCAGCTCACCAAGTTTGGCCACGTATGGCTACACCTTC. Residues: CASSPSLATYGYTF.

The V and J genes are TRBV5-6 and TRBJ1-1; 9 nucleotides match TRBD1. With V trimmed by 4 bases and J by 3 bases, 10 bases remained unmatched. The CDR3 length is 16 residues. Germline V CDR1 and CDR2: SGHDT, YYEEEE. The CDR3 sequence is CASSLTGTGKYTEAFF. The CDR3 DNA sequence: TGTGCCAGCAGCCTTACCGGGACAGGGAAATACACTGAAGCTTTCTTT.

The chain links TRBV7-3 to TRBJ2-1; 11 nucleotides align to TRBD2. V lost 5 bases, J lost 5 bases, and 5 bases stayed unmatched. The CDR3 contains 15 residues. The germline V gene has CDR1 SGHTA and CDR2 FQGTGA. CDR3 residues: CASSPGLAENNEQFF. The CDR3 nucleotides are TGTGCCAGCAGCCCGGGACTAGCGGAGAACAATGAGCAGTTCTTC.

This clone was observed a handful of times. V gene TRBV6-5 combines with J gene TRBJ1-2; D not certain. Trimming took off 7 bases at V and 2 bases at J, with 11 bases between the two ends. Germline CDR1 and CDR2: MNHEY and SVGAGI. This CDR3 has 13 amino acids. This chain's CDR3 is CASTEAGNYGYTF. In nucleotides, the CDR3 is TGTGCCAGCACGGAGGCTGGGAACTATGGCTACACCTTC.

This clone has only a few counts. This chain connects TRBV30 to TRBJ1-4; weak D call: TRBD1 (5 bases). Trimming cost V 0 bases and J 5 bases, with 10 bases left between them. Germline V lookup: CDR1 GTSNPN, CDR2 SVGIG (reference sequence). This CDR3 is built from 14 residues. The CDR3 loop is CAWSVQVMNEKLFF. As DNA, the CDR3 is TGTGCCTGGAGTGTACAGGTTATGAATGAAAAACTGTTTTTT.

This chain links TRBV25-1 with TRBJ1-2; the match to TRBD1 covers 10 bases. There are 15 residues in the CDR3. Germline V CDR1 and CDR2: MGHDK, SYGVNS. Trimming removed 4 bases from V and 8 bases from J; junction bases left unmatched: 10. The CDR3 reads CASSGGTGAVKGYTF. CDR3 nucleotides: TGTGCCAGCAGTGGGGGGACAGGGGCCGTAAAGGGCTACACCTTC.

This clone appeared a few times. The CDR3 nucleotides are TGTGCCAGTAGTGCGGAGGCAGGGGGACTAGCGGGCCAAAGGAAGCAGTTCTTC. As protein: CASSAEAGGLAGQRKQFF. This chain uses TRBV19 with TRBJ2-1, with 12 positions matching TRBD2. V gave up 5 bases and J gave up 11 bases; unmatched junction bases: 19. This CDR3 has 18 amino acids. CDR1 is LNHDA, CDR2 SQIVND, per germline (reference sequence).

The gene calls are TRBV5-1 and TRBJ2-2; TRBD1 is a possible D gene (6 bases). The CDR3 extends over 15 amino acids. Per the germline V gene, CDR1 is SGHRS and CDR2 is YFSETQ. V lost 4 bases and J 0 bases, leaving 10 bases between the germline ends. This CDR3 is CASSRQATNTGELFF. DNA of the CDR3: TGCGCCAGCAGCCGACAGGCTACGAACACCGGGGAGCTGTTTTTT.

This sequence joins TRBV25-1 and TRBJ2-7; a possible D gene is TRBD2 (6 bases). Germline CDR1 is MGHDK and CDR2 is SYGVNS. V gave up 0 bases and J gave up 4 bases, with 10 bases separating them. The CDR3 loop spans 14 amino acids. The CDR3 sequence is CASSEYGGIYEQYF. DNA for the CDR3: TGTGCCAGCAGTGAATATGGGGGGATATACGAGCAGTACTTC.

The chain recombines TRBV4-1 with TRBJ2-6; 8 bases fit TRBD1. The CDR3 sequence is 16 residues long. J lost 4 bases, V lost 2 bases, and 4 bases had no gene match. CDR1 and CDR2 (germline): MGHRA, YSYEKL. CDR3: CASSQQGARGANVLTF. The CDR3 DNA is TGCGCCAGCAGCCAACAGGGGGCGCGAGGGGCCAACGTCCTGACTTTC.

This clone was recorded a few times. The chain carries TRBV6-1 and TRBJ1-1, with 8 bases fitting TRBD1. The J segment lost 1 base and the V segment lost 7 bases, leaving 5 bases of the junction unmatched. The CDR3 spans 14 residues. Germline V gene lookup returns CDR1 MNHNS and CDR2 SASEGT. The CDR3 coding sequence is TGTGCCAGCACTCGGGACAGGACGAACACTGAAGCTTTCTTT. Translated: CASTRDRTNTEAFF.

V usage is TRBV5-1 and J usage is TRBJ2-1, with D maybe TRBD2 (6 bases). The V gene lost 5 bases and the J gene lost 6 bases, with 18 bases spanning the gap. Germline values: CDR1 SGHRS, CDR2 YFSETQ. CDR3 length equals 15 residues. CDR3 nucleotide sequence: TGCGCCAGCAGTCTTGAGTTGACTAGTCGCAATGAGCAGTTCTTC. This gives the protein CASSLELTSRNEQFF.

Only a few counts were recorded for this clone. This rearrangement joins TRBV27 to TRBJ2-7, with D unresolved. Germline CDR1 and CDR2: MNHEY and SMNVEV (reference sequence). This CDR3 has 13 amino acids. V gave up 4 bases and J gave up 2 bases, with 9 bases separating them. CDR3 in amino acids: CASSSQNTYEQYF. In DNA form, the CDR3 reads TGTGCCAGCAGTTCACAGAACACCTACGAGCAGTACTTC.

This clone was recorded many times. This sample includes further DNA sequences coding for the same CDR3. V and J are TRBV7-2 and TRBJ1-5; 9 nucleotides line up with TRBD1. The CDR3 is made up of 14 amino acids. V was clipped by 5 bases and J by 9 bases; unmatched bases: 8. From germline, CDR1 is SGHTA and CDR2 FQGNSA. CDR3 sequence: CASSPGQGQGPQHF. CDR3 DNA sequence: TGTGCCAGCAGCCCGGGACAGGGTCAAGGGCCCCAGCATTTT.